Each of the 29 T cell receptor beta chains below was sequenced from the same sample in a study of blood T cell repertoires in COVID-19. Measured with immunoSEQ multiplex PCR; TCRdb has only the in-frame clones, and not every one. The sample records roughly 260,000 clones, about 88% being singletons. Sequencing was carried out using peripheral blood. These receptors were taken from a woman between 35 and 50 years old who had recovered from COVID-19.

The chain combines TRBV21-1 with TRBJ1-6; the table's D call of TRBD1 was not tested on the DNA. TRBV21-1 is a listed pseudogene. The length of the CDR3 is 14 residues. The CDR3 bases are TGTGCCAGCAGCACCCAGGGGGCACAATCACCCCTCCACTTT. It encodes CASSTQGAQSPLHF.

The chain links TRBV5-3 to TRBJ1-1; a weak D match, TRBD1 (6 bases). TRBV5-3 is known as an ORF, though its function is uncertain. V lost 7 bases to trimming and J lost 1 base, with 17 bases between them. The CDR3 is 15 residues long. CDR3 sequence (DNA): TGTGCCAGAGGCCCGGGGGGCCTTCCGAACACTGAAGCTTTCTTT. Translating it yields CARGPGGLPNTEAFF.

The V and J genes are TRBV6-2 or TRBV6-3 and TRBJ2-1; D perhaps matches TRBD2 (7 bases). Germline CDR1 reads MNHEY; CDR2 reads SVGEGT. V was cut by 5 bases and J by 0 bases, with 14 bases left in between. The CDR3 has 16 residues. CDR3 DNA: TGTGCCAGCAGTACCCCGGGGGGCGGCTCCTACAATGAGCAGTTCTTC. Amino acids: CASSTPGGGSYNEQFF.

The V call is TRBV25-1, the J call TRBJ2-3; TRBD2 matches 9 bases. V was pared by 10 bases and J by 3 bases, with 5 bases of the junction left unmatched. The CDR3 loop spans 13 amino acids. Germline-derived CDR1 and CDR2 are MGHDK and SYGVNS. The CDR3 DNA is TGTGCCAAAACTAGCGGGCCGACAGATACGCAGTATTTT. This encodes CAKTSGPTDTQYF.

The J gene is TRBJ1-2, the V gene TRBV4-3; TRBD1 matches 7 bases. V was clipped by 4 bases and J by 6 bases; unmatched bases: 5. Germline assignment: CDR1 LGHNA and CDR2 YSLEER. CDR3 length equals 13 residues. Written as DNA, the CDR3 is TGCGCCAGCAGCCGCGACAGGGTAAATGGCTACACCTTC. Protein product: CASSRDRVNGYTF.

As DNA, the CDR3 is TGTGCCAGCAGTGAAGAGGGGATGGGGGCCAACGTCCTGACTTTC. It codes for CASSEEGMGANVLTF. The V gene is TRBV2, the J gene TRBJ2-6, with D possibly TRBD1 on 5 matching bases. Germline CDR1 SNHLY, CDR2 FYNNEI. The CDR3 has 15 residues. V lost 1 base, J lost 4 bases, and 8 bases lay in between.

The chain employs TRBV11-2 and TRBJ2-7; 7 bases map to TRBD1. CDR3 length: 12 residues. After removal of 4 bases from V and 6 bases from J, the junction contained 3 bases not matched to a gene. Germline V gene data show CDR1 as SGHAT and CDR2 as FQNNGV. CDR3 sequence (DNA): TGTGCCAGCAGCTCGGGACAGCTCGAGCAGTACTTC. The encoded protein is CASSSGQLEQYF.

The V gene is TRBV20-1, the J gene TRBJ2-5, with D uncertain. The V end was cut by 3 bases, the J end by 7 bases, with 9 bases between. The CDR3 totals 11 residues. The germline CDR1 and CDR2 sequences are DFQATT and SNEGSKA (reference sequence). The CDR3 bases are TGCAGTGCTAGCGTCGAGTCGACCCAGTACTTC. Translated, it gives CSASVESTQYF.

The chain couples TRBV10-3 to TRBJ2-1, with D possibly being TRBD2 (6 bases). The germline V and J ends were trimmed by 3 bases and 5 bases, with 11 bases remaining between them. Germline values: CDR1 ENHRY, CDR2 SYGVKD. The length of the CDR3 is 14 residues. For the CDR3, the DNA is TGTGCCATCAGTGAAGGCGGGAAGAACAATGAGCAGTTCTTC. Translating gives CAISEGGKNNEQFF.

This chain connects TRBV9 to TRBJ2-5; 7 nucleotides line up with TRBD1. Germline V lookup: CDR1 SGDLS, CDR2 YYNGEE. The junction had 7 bases not matched to a gene; V was cut back by 3 bases and J by 5 bases. The CDR3 runs 14 residues. DNA of the CDR3: TGTGCCAGCAGCGCTAAGGGGGCGCGGGAGACCCAGTACTTC. This codes for CASSAKGARETQYF.

The CDR3 sequence: CARSQGQGSNQPQHF. The CDR3 DNA reads TGTGCCAGAAGCCAGGGACAGGGAAGCAATCAGCCCCAGCATTTT. This sequence joins TRBV5-3 and TRBJ1-5; 9 positions agree with TRBD1. TRBV5-3 is annotated as an ORF whose role is uncertain. This CDR3 is built from 15 residues. Trimming removed 4 bases from V and 1 base from J; junction bases left unmatched: 3.

The gene calls are TRBV16 and TRBJ1-1; D is perhaps TRBD1 (6 bases). Looked up from germline, CDR1 is KGHSY and CDR2 is FQNENV. The CDR3 contains 15 residues. V shed 0 bases and J shed 0 bases, with 8 bases lying between them. The CDR3 region is CASSQSGGVNTEAFF. Written as DNA, the CDR3 is TGTGCCAGCAGCCAATCAGGGGGGGTGAACACTGAAGCTTTCTTT.

The gene calls are TRBV18 and TRBJ2-1; TRBD2 agrees at 9 bases. After removal of 1 base from V and 8 bases from J, the junction contained 6 bases not matched to a gene. This CDR3 has 15 amino acids. CDR1 KGHSH and CDR2 LQKENI come from the germline V gene. The CDR3: CASSPRLAENDEQFF. For the CDR3, the DNA is TGTGCCAGCTCACCACGACTAGCGGAAAATGATGAGCAGTTCTTC. Combining the CDR3 with reference TRBV18 and TRBJ2-1 gives the whole variable domain NAGVMQNPRHLVRRRGQEARLRCSPMKGHSHVYWYRQLPEEGLKFMVYLQKENIIDESGMPKERFSAEFPKEGPSILRIQQVVRGDSAAYFCASSPRLAENDEQFFGPGTRLTVL.

The V and J genes are TRBV11-3 and TRBJ2-6; TRBD1 might be the D (6 bases). The CDR3 has 16 residues. Trimming took off 4 bases at V and 2 bases at J, with 12 bases between the two ends. From germline, CDR1 is SGHNT and CDR2 YENEEA. The CDR3 region has the DNA TGTGCCAGCAGCTCTCGAGGGGGAACTGGGGCCAACGTCCTGACTTTC. Translation gives CASSSRGGTGANVLTF.

The gene calls are TRBV19 and TRBJ1-6; TRBD1 matches 9 bases. V trimming: 4 bases; J trimming: 7 bases; junction bases outside the gene matches: 2. Germline values: CDR1 LNHDA, CDR2 SQIVND (reference sequence). This CDR3 region has 14 residues. CDR3 amino acids: CASSKDRGNSPLHF. The CDR3 DNA reads TGTGCCAGTAGTAAAGACAGGGGGAATTCACCCCTCCACTTT.

The chain carries TRBV20-1 and TRBJ1-2; possible D gene TRBD1, 5 bases. The V gene's germline CDR1 is DFQATT and CDR2 SNEGSKA (reference sequence). Trimming removed 3 bases from V and 3 bases from J, with 14 bases in between. The CDR3 is 14 amino acids. The CDR3 DNA follows: TGCAGTGCTAGTGCGGCAGGGCGCCACTATGGCTACACCTTC. It translates to CSASAAGRHYGYTF.

This sequence joins TRBV7-3 and TRBJ2-6, with 8 bases matching TRBD1. Per germline, CDR1 SGHTA and CDR2 FQGTGA. Unmatched junction bases numbered 6, after V lost 8 bases and J lost 0 bases. The length of the CDR3 is 16 residues. The CDR3, as DNA: TGTGCCAGCGGGGGACAGGTTGGCTCTGGGGCCAACGTCCTGACTTTC. Protein: CASGGQVGSGANVLTF.

This clone was found a few times. The chain employs TRBV19 and TRBJ2-7, with D possibly TRBD1 on 5 matching bases. The germline V gene has CDR1 LNHDA and CDR2 SQIVND (reference sequence). Trimming stripped 3 bases from V and 4 bases from J, with 10 bases between. The CDR3 spans 13 residues. CDR3 in amino acids: CASSMSQGYEQYF. DNA of the CDR3: TGTGCCAGTAGTATGTCTCAGGGTTACGAGCAGTACTTC.

This chain joins TRBV5-1 and TRBJ2-7; 7 nucleotides line up with TRBD1. From germline, CDR1 is SGHRS and CDR2 YFSETQ. The junction had 16 bases not matched to a gene; V was cut back by 4 bases and J by 9 bases. The length of the CDR3 is 15 residues. The CDR3 DNA sequence: TGCGCCAGCAGCCGTACAGGGGACCCTTCCCGTCGGCAGTACTTC. This codes for CASSRTGDPSRRQYF. The full variable domain, rest sourced from reference TRBV5-1 and TRBJ2-7, is KAGVTQTPRYLIKTRGQQVTLSCSPISGHRSVSWYQQTPGQGLQFLFEYFSETQRNKGNFPGRFSGRQFSNSRSEMNVSTLELGDSALYLCASSRTGDPSRRQYFGPGTRLTVT.

The chain recombines TRBV24-1 with TRBJ2-7; D is perhaps TRBD1 (6 bases). The ends were cut back, 5 bases at V and 8 bases at J, with 15 bases in the middle. Germline V gives CDR1 KGHDR, CDR2 SFDVKD. The CDR3 extends over 13 amino acids. CDR3: CATSGTGTSKQYF. As DNA, the CDR3 is TGTGCCACCAGTGGGACCGGGACATCTAAGCAGTACTTC.

The V and J genes are TRBV3-1 (or the pseudogene TRBV3-2) and TRBJ1-3, with 7 bases aligning to TRBD1. In germline, CDR1 is LGHDT, CDR2 YNNKEL (reference sequence). The CDR3 has 16 amino acids. V gave up 4 bases and J gave up 0 bases; unmatched junction bases: 6. CDR3 residues: CASSPDRVYSGNTIYF. For the CDR3, the DNA is TGTGCCAGCAGCCCCGACAGGGTTTACTCTGGAAACACCATATATTTT.

The sample holds a few counts of this clone. The chain uses TRBV20-1 and TRBJ1-5; tentatively, D is TRBD1 (6 bases). Trimming shortened V by 3 bases and J by 0 bases, and 15 bases separated the two germline ends. The length of the CDR3 is 16 residues. Germline-derived CDR1 and CDR2 are DFQATT and SNEGSKA (reference sequence). In DNA, the CDR3 is TGCAGTGCTAGTGGCTCCAGGGGTCATAGCAATCAGCCCCAGCATTTT. Encoded protein: CSASGSRGHSNQPQHF.

The V and J genes are TRBV6-5 and TRBJ2-7; 8 nucleotides line up with TRBD2. J lost 4 bases, V lost 8 bases, and 10 bases had no gene match. The germline V gene encodes CDR1 MNHEY and CDR2 SVGAGI. The CDR3 length is 14 residues. CDR3 nucleotides: TGTGCCAGCCTACGGACTAGCAGCTTATACGAGCAGTACTTC. Residues: CASLRTSSLYEQYF.

This clone has a handful of counts. The chain joins TRBV19 to TRBJ2-1; 9 bases match TRBD2. The CDR3 length is 14 residues. With V trimmed by 3 bases and J by 7 bases, 4 bases remained unmatched. The germline CDR1 and CDR2 sequences are LNHDA and SQIVND (reference sequence). CDR3 amino acids: CASSMGSGRNEQFF. In DNA form, the CDR3 reads TGTGCCAGTAGTATGGGTAGCGGGAGAAATGAGCAGTTCTTC.

This chain links TRBV5-1 with TRBJ2-5; TRBD1 matches at 10 bases. Germline CDR1 and CDR2: SGHRS and YFSETQ. The CDR3 is 15 amino acids. V was pared by 2 bases and J by 5 bases, with 6 bases of the junction left unmatched. The CDR3 DNA reads as TGCGCCAGCAGCTTTAGGACAGGGGGTAGGGAGACCCAGTACTTC. Translating it yields CASSFRTGGRETQYF.

The chain is built from TRBV4-1 and TRBJ2-2, with 12 nucleotides matching TRBD1. Germline V gives CDR1 MGHRA, CDR2 YSYEKL. The trim removed 0 bases at V and 6 bases at J, leaving 5 bases unmatched. The CDR3 has 17 residues. The CDR3 DNA is TGCGCCAGCAGCCAAGATAGGGGACAGGGGGCGGCCGGGGAGCTGTTTTTT. Amino acid sequence: CASSQDRGQGAAGELFF.

The rearrangement uses TRBV7-8 and TRBJ2-7; 7 bases line up with TRBD1. Germline loops: CDR1 SGHVS, CDR2 FQNEAQ. With V trimmed by 0 bases and J by 4 bases, 12 bases remained unmatched. This CDR3 comprises 17 residues. The CDR3 bases are TGTGCCAGCAGCTTAGCTACCGGGACAGCTTTCCCTTACGAGCAGTACTTC. Residues: CASSLATGTAFPYEQYF. Filled out from reference TRBV7-8 and TRBJ2-7, the complete variable domain reads GAGVSQSPRYKVAKRGQDVALRCDPISGHVSLFWYQQALGQGPEFLTYFQNEAQLDKSGLPSDRFFAERPEGSVSTLKIQRTQQEDSAVYLCASSLATGTAFPYEQYFGPGTRLTVT.

The CDR3 is CASSLELVVGATNEKLFF. CDR3 DNA sequence: TGTGCCAGCAGCTTAGAACTAGTGGTCGGTGCAACTAATGAAAAACTGTTTTTT. The chain couples TRBV7-2 to TRBJ1-4; D not certain. CDR3 length equals 18 residues. Germline V CDR1 and CDR2: SGHTA, FQGNSA. The ends were cut back, 1 base at V and 0 bases at J, with 15 bases in the middle.

This clone was seen once. The rearrangement joins TRBV19 to TRBJ1-6, with D hard to call. From germline, CDR1 is LNHDA and CDR2 SQIVND (reference sequence). Trimming removed 5 bases at V and 0 bases at J, with 17 bases between. The CDR3 is made up of 18 amino acids. Here the CDR3 reads CASSRRETASSYNSPLHF. The CDR3, as DNA: TGTGCCAGTAGTCGGCGGGAGACCGCCAGCTCCTATAATTCACCCCTCCACTTT.